One sample yielded the 3 T cell receptor beta chains listed below, sequenced in a study of human T cells and chemical hapten exposure. Time point meaning: pre-sensitization, week 0. The treatment was: therapeutic diphenylcyclopropenone sensitization with weekly scalp DPC. TCRdb independently ran MiXCR on the RACE reads; one entry per CDR3 protein. The sample lists a few hundred thousand distinct CDR3 sequences, 4.5% to 5.5% occurring once. The specimen comprised whole blood, sampled in connection with sensitization to the hapten diphenylcyclopropenone (DPC). The origin of the receptors is a woman aged 18-29 years with alopecia areata. Some clones in this sample may be carry-over from other donors' samples.

This clonotype was seen repeatedly, ten times or more. The J gene is TRBJ2-3, the V gene TRBV5-1; D gene unclear. The CDR3 has 13 residues. Trimming took 6 bases from V and 0 from J, leaving 8 bases between them. Germline V gene data show CDR1 as SGHRS and CDR2 as YFSETQ. Here the CDR3 DNA reads TGCGCCAGCACGGTGTCTAGCACAGATACGCAGTATTTT. Encoded protein: CASTVSSTDTQYF.

This chain joins TRBV15 and TRBJ2-7, with no clear D. The CDR3 contains 13 residues. With 0 bases removed from V and 4 bases from J, the gap between germline ends came to 7 bases. Germline CDR1 and CDR2: LNHNV and YYDKDF (reference sequence). The CDR3 sequence: CATSRDVGYEQYF. The CDR3, as DNA: TGTGCCACCAGCAGAGATGTCGGGTACGAGCAGTACTTC.

This clonotype was counted between two and nine times. The gene calls are TRBV18 and TRBJ1-3; no definite D call. The CDR3 covers 16 residues. Trimming pared 6 bases from V and 1 base from J, leaving 16 bases between. CDR1 KGHSH and CDR2 LQKENI come from the germline V gene. The CDR3 protein is CASSPALTGSGNTIYF. The DNA of the CDR3 is TGTGCCAGCTCCCCGGCATTGACGGGGTCTGGAAACACCATATATTTT.